The next 19 T cell receptor beta chains were all read from a single sample in a study of T-cell reconstitution after alpha-beta-depleted transplantation in children. As it was prepared, the TCRbeta library received unique molecular identifiers. TCRdb analysed the PCR reads with MiXCR anew, one entry per CDR3 protein. The sample yields about 980,000 distinct CDR3 sequences, less than 30% seen once. Material: PBMCs, mostly from graft donor cells, obtained 360 days after TCRalphabeta/CD19-depleted stem cell transplant. The receptors shown here come from a boy in the first two years of life who had a stem cell transplant for SCID, so the T cells may come from the graft donor.

This clonotype was detected only a few times. The J gene is TRBJ1-4, the V gene TRBV2; possibly TRBD1 for D (6 bases). CDR3 size: 12 residues. V was shortened by 5 bases and J by 8 bases, with 9 bases between the two germline ends. Germline V lookup: CDR1 SNHLY, CDR2 FYNNEI. The DNA for the CDR3 is TGTGCCAGCAGTAGGACAGTCGAAAAACTGTTTTTT. Encoded protein: CASSRTVEKLFF.

The sample holds a few counts of this clonotype. CDR3 amino acids: CASSLIAGGYTEQFF. As DNA, the CDR3 is TGTGCCAGCAGCTTGATAGCGGGGGGTTATACTGAGCAGTTCTTC. The chain uses TRBV7-3 and TRBJ2-1, with 10 bases lining up with TRBD2. This CDR3 has 15 residues. CDR1 is SGHTA and CDR2 is FQGTGA in the germline V gene. V shed 3 bases, J shed 9 bases, and the junction held 8 bases outside the gene matches.

This clonotype occurred once. The V and J genes are TRBV7-9 and TRBJ2-1; TRBD2 might be the D (5 bases). Deletions cut 3 bases from V and 5 bases from J, with 17 bases between. The CDR3 spans 16 residues. Per germline, CDR1 SEHNR and CDR2 FQNEAQ (reference sequence). The CDR3 protein is CASSFLTGISHNEQFF. The CDR3 nucleotides are TGTGCCAGCAGCTTTCTGACCGGGATATCCCACAATGAGCAGTTCTTC.

The V gene is TRBV7-3, the J gene TRBJ2-5, with a weak D call TRBD2 (6 bases). Germline-derived CDR1 and CDR2 are SGHTA and FQGTGA. The CDR3 is 15 residues long. Trimming pared 0 bases from V and 2 bases from J, leaving 10 bases between. CDR3 sequence: CASSLTPGGQETQYF. The DNA of the CDR3 is TGTGCCAGCAGCTTAACCCCTGGGGGGCAAGAGACCCAGTACTTC.

This rearrangement joins TRBV12-3 or TRBV12-4 to TRBJ2-7; D gene unclear. Deletions cut 6 bases from V and 7 bases from J, with 16 bases between. This CDR3 has 13 amino acids. In DNA form, the CDR3 reads TGTGCCAGCAGACTTTGGGCGCGAAAAGAGCAGTACTTC. It codes for CASRLWARKEQYF.

The chain uses TRBV9 and TRBJ2-4; D is unresolved. The germline V and J ends were trimmed by 3 bases and 0 bases, with 10 bases remaining between them. The CDR3 extends over 15 amino acids. Germline values: CDR1 SGDLS, CDR2 YYNGEE. The CDR3 sequence: CASSDGRLAKNIQYF. The CDR3 coding sequence is TGTGCCAGCAGCGACGGACGGTTAGCCAAAAACATTCAGTACTTC.

This clonotype appeared a few times. V is TRBV15 and J is TRBJ2-2; D remains ambiguous. V was pared by 7 bases and J by 3 bases, with 9 bases between. The CDR3 totals 13 residues. Per germline, CDR1 LNHNV and CDR2 YYDKDF (reference sequence). CDR3 sequence reads: CATTAVYTGELFF. Written as DNA, the CDR3 is TGTGCCACCACCGCCGTTTACACCGGGGAGCTGTTTTTT. Full variable domain (remainder filled in from reference TRBV15 and TRBJ2-2): DAMVIQNPRYQVTQFGKPVTLSCSQTLNHNVMYWYQQKSSQAPKLLFHYYDKDFNNEADTPDNFQSRRPNTSFCFLDIRSPGLGDTAMYLCATTAVYTGELFFGEGSRLTVL.

This clonotype was recorded a few times. The V gene is TRBV5-5, the J gene TRBJ2-2; 9 bases fit TRBD1. Germline V gene data show CDR1 as SGHKS and CDR2 as YYEKEE (reference sequence). CDR3 size: 15 residues. V lost 4 bases, J lost 6 bases, and 7 bases stayed unmatched. Here the CDR3 DNA reads TGTGCCAGCAGCCGCCGGGACAGGGATGCCGGGGAGCTGTTTTTT. Residues: CASSRRDRDAGELFF.

This chain uses TRBV5-1 with TRBJ2-2, with TRBD2 identical over 10 bases. The V and J ends lost 4 bases and 6 bases, in that order; junction bases with no gene match: 15. This CDR3 is built from 18 residues. CDR1 is SGHRS, CDR2 YFSETQ, per germline. For the CDR3, the DNA is TGCGCCAGCAGCCCCGCCGGGGCTAGCGGGGGAATCTCCGGGGAGCTGTTTTTT. Its translation: CASSPAGASGGISGELFF.

V and J are TRBV12-3 or TRBV12-4 and TRBJ2-3, with 12 bases lining up with TRBD1. This CDR3 contains 15 residues. Trimming took 5 bases from V and 4 from J; bases not matched to a gene: 4. The CDR3 reads CASSRGTGGPDTQYF. In nucleotides, the CDR3 is TGTGCCAGCAGTCGCGGGACAGGGGGCCCAGATACGCAGTATTTT.

The chain uses TRBV18 and TRBJ2-1, with TRBD1 identical over 9 bases. The trim removed 4 bases at V and 5 bases at J, leaving 6 bases unmatched. This CDR3 spans 15 amino acids. Per the germline V gene, CDR1 is KGHSH and CDR2 is LQKENI. The CDR3 bases are TGTGCCAGCTCACGACCGGGACAGGGAAACAATGAGCAGTTCTTC. This encodes CASSRPGQGNNEQFF.

This clonotype was detected a few times. V and J are TRBV5-1 and TRBJ2-4; the D gene is possibly TRBD1 (5 bases). This CDR3 comprises 14 residues. The ends were cut back, 7 bases at V and 2 bases at J, with 13 bases in the middle. Germline CDR1 SGHRS, CDR2 YFSETQ. CDR3 nucleotides: TGCGCCAGCGCCTGGGGCGATTCCAAAAACATTCAGTACTTC. It specifies CASAWGDSKNIQYF. Complete variable domain (other parts from reference TRBV5-1 and TRBJ2-4): KAGVTQTPRYLIKTRGQQVTLSCSPISGHRSVSWYQQTPGQGLQFLFEYFSETQRNKGNFPGRFSGRQFSNSRSEMNVSTLELGDSALYLCASAWGDSKNIQYFGAGTRLSVL.

This clonotype was picked up a small number of times. The V call is TRBV12-3 or TRBV12-4, the J call TRBJ2-5; 9 nucleotides align to TRBD1. Trimming at V came to 5 bases and at J to 5 bases, leaving 9 bases not matched to a gene. This CDR3 is built from 15 residues. CDR3 loop: CASSPRQGERETQYF. The DNA of the CDR3 is TGTGCCAGCAGTCCAAGACAGGGGGAGCGGGAGACCCAGTACTTC.

V gene TRBV9 combines with J gene TRBJ2-3; 9 bases match TRBD1. CDR1 is SGDLS, CDR2 YYNGEE, per germline. The V gene end was trimmed by 1 base and the J gene end by 2 bases; junction bases not matched to a gene: 5. This CDR3 comprises 16 residues. The CDR3 DNA reads TGTGCCAGCAGCGTATTGGGACAGGGCCCCACAGATACGCAGTATTTT. Amino acid sequence: CASSVLGQGPTDTQYF.

CDR3 region: CASSRGDGAYEQYF. CDR3 nucleotides: TGCGCCAGCAGTCGGGGAGATGGGGCCTACGAGCAGTACTTC. The chain has TRBV5-1 and TRBJ2-7; the D gene is possibly TRBD2 (5 bases). Germline V gene sequence: CDR1 SGHRS, CDR2 YFSETQ. V lost 5 bases and J lost 2, with 14 bases in between. The CDR3 loop spans 14 amino acids.

In its sample, this clonotype was seen a few times. This chain joins TRBV7-6 and TRBJ2-7; 9 positions match TRBD1. Germline V gene sequence: CDR1 SGHVS, CDR2 FNYEAQ. The CDR3 covers 15 residues. J lost 2 bases, V lost 4 bases, and 6 bases had no gene match. The CDR3 is CASSSPGQGAYEQYF. The CDR3 DNA reads as TGTGCCAGCAGCTCCCCGGGACAGGGAGCCTACGAGCAGTACTTC.

The chain combines TRBV20-1 with TRBJ2-7; D call uncertain. CDR1 is DFQATT and CDR2 is SNEGSKA in the germline V gene (reference sequence). This CDR3 has 16 residues. V was shortened by 0 bases and J by 1 base, with 16 bases between the two germline ends. The CDR3 region has the DNA TGCAGTGCTAGAGATTCGGGCCGGTTGTCGTCCTACGAGCAGTACTTC. Amino acid sequence: CSARDSGRLSSYEQYF.

V usage is TRBV10-3 and J usage is TRBJ1-3, with D maybe TRBD1 (6 bases). CDR1 and CDR2 from the germline V gene are ENHRY and SYGVKD. With 0 bases removed from V and 4 bases from J, the gap between germline ends came to 10 bases. This CDR3 is 15 amino acids long. In DNA form, the CDR3 reads TGTGCCATCAGTGAGTCTCAGGGGCCAGGAAACACCATATATTTT. Residues: CAISESQGPGNTIYF.

Only a few counts were recorded for this clonotype. The chain combines TRBV24-1 with TRBJ2-1; no clear D gene. The V end was cut by 3 bases, the J end by 8 bases, with 7 bases between. The CDR3 length is 12 residues. Germline-derived CDR1 and CDR2 are KGHDR and SFDVKD. In DNA form, the CDR3 reads TGTGCCACCAGTGATCATACGGATGAGCAGTTCTTC. This codes for CATSDHTDEQFF.